This T cell receptor (beta chain) was found in a study of long-term antiretroviral therapy in people with HIV. CDR1 is KGHSH and CDR2 is LQKENI in the germline V gene. V lost 3 bases and J lost 1; bases outside the gene matches: 1. This CDR3 has 14 residues. Runs used v3.0 of the immunoSEQ assay and were done at survey level. TCRdb's copy holds only in-frame clones and misses some; the assay was immunoSEQ multiplex PCR. This sample has approximately 30,000 clones, with around 79% found just once. Here the sequenced sample was unsorted PBMCs, taken 1.9 years after starting antiretroviral therapy. This TCR derives from a man younger than 30 with HIV. The rearrangement links TRBV18 to TRBJ1-1, with 8 positions matching TRBD1. CDR3 sequence (DNA): TGTGCCAGCTCACCCGACAGGGGGAACACTGAAGCTTTCTTT. Residues: CASSPDRGNTEAFF.